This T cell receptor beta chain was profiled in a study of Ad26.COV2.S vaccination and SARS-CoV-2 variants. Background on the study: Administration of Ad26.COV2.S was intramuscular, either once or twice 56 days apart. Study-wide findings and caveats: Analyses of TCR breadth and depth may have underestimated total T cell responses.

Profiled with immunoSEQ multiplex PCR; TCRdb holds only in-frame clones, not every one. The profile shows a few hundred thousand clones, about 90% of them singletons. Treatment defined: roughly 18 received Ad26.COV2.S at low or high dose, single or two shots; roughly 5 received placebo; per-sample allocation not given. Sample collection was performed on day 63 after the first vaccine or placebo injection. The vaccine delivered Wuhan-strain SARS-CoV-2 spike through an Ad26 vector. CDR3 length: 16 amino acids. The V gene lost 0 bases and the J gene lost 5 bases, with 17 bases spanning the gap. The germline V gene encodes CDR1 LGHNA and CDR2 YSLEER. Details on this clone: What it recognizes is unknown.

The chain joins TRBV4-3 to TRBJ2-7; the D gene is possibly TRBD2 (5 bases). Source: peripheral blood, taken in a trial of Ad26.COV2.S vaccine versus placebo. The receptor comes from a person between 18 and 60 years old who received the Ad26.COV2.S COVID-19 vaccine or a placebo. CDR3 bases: TGCGCCAGCAGCCAAGACGGGAACCTTGCCCCCCACGAGCAGTACTTC. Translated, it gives CASSQDGNLAPHEQYF.